This paragraph covers one T cell receptor beta chain sequence. Per the original methods: The authors estimated nucleated cell counts from reference gene primer amplification. This table comes from immunoSEQ multiplex PCR, and its TCRdb copy is limited to in-frame clones, with some not included. The DNA gave D and trimming, while V, J and clone size come from that table. The sample holds some 200,000 clones, roughly 80% seen once. These data originate in a study of blood T cell repertoires in COVID-19. Study information: Some COVID-19 samples were acute and others convalescent; all came from the United States, Italy and Spain. PBMCs, B-cell-depleted T cells, or T cells were the source of the cDNA or gDNA that made up the material.

Seattle patients were enrolled during active infection and followed longitudinally. Germline V CDR1 and CDR2: MDHEN, SYDVKM. CDR3 size: 14 residues. Trimming left V 4 bases short and J 6 bases short, with 13 bases between. This receptor was taken from a woman aged 70-85 years with COVID-19, enrolled during active disease. This chain uses TRBV28 with TRBJ1-3; possibly TRBD1 for D (5 bases). Sequenced sample: peripheral blood. This CDR3 is CASSSVGEENTIYF. CDR3 sequence (DNA): TGTGCCAGCAGTTCCGTGGGGGAGGAAAACACCATATATTTT.